This section outlines one TCR beta chain sequence together with its context. This record comes from a study of blood T cell repertoires in COVID-19. Study information: Samples representing acute and convalescent COVID-19 were sourced from the United States, Italy and Spain. PBMCs, B-cell-depleted T cells, or T cells provided the cDNA or gDNA that made up the material.

Each recovered donor of Cohort 3 presented with two negative PCRs, clearance, or symptom resolution. In the original workflow: Amplification of reference gene primers was used by the study to estimate nucleated cell counts. The protocol was immunoSEQ multiplex PCR, while the TCRdb copy is restricted to in-frame clones and leaves out a portion. The V and J calls and clone size were taken over from that table, and D and trimming were inferred from the DNA. The table shows more than 300,000 clones, with 88% occurring only once. This clonotype was sampled from a young woman who had recovered from COVID-19. Sequencing was performed on PBMCs or T cells enriched from blood (not recorded which).

The DNA for the CDR3 is TGCGCCAGCAGCCAACGGCCGGGAGGAGTTTACGAGCAGTACTTC. Translating it yields CASSQRPGGVYEQYF. The rearrangement joins TRBV4-1 to TRBJ2-7, with TRBD2 matching over 7 bases. V lost 2 bases, J lost 4 bases, and 8 bases stayed unmatched. Germline V CDR1 and CDR2: MGHRA, YSYEKL. The CDR3 consists of 15 residues.